This TCR beta chain derives from a study of STAT5B mutations in CD4+ large granular lymphocyte leukemia. TCRdb's copy holds only in-frame clones and misses some; the assay was immunoSEQ multiplex PCR. The table lists 30,000 to 40,000 clones, roughly 85% of them singletons. J gave up 0 bases and V 4 bases, and 0 bases lay outside the gene matches. The length of the CDR3 is 14 residues. CDR1 and CDR2 (germline): MDHEN, SYDVKM. Control samples were healthy donors' buffy coats. The source material was CD4+ T cells from blood buffy coats. The chain joins TRBV28 to TRBJ1-2; TRBD1 aligns across 9 bases. The clonotype originates from a human donor in good health. The CDR3 region is CASSWTGANYGYTF. CDR3 nucleotides: TGTGCCAGCAGTTGGACAGGGGCTAACTATGGCTACACCTTC.